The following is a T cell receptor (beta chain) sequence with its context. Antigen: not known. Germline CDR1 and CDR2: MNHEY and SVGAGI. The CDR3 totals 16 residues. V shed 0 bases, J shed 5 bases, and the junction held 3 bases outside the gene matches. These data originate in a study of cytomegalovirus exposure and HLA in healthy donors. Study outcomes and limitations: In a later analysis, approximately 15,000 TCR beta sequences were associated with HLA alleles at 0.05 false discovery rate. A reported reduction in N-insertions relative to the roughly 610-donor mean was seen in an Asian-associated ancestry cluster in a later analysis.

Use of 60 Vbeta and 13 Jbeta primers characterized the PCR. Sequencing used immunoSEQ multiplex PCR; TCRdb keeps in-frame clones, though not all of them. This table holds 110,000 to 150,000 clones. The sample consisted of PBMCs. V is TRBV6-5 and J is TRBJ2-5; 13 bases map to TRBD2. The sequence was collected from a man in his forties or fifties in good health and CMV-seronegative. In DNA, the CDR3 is TGTGCCAGCAGTTACTCCGGGACTAGCGGGGTGGAGACCCAGTACTTC. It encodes CASSYSGTSGVETQYF.